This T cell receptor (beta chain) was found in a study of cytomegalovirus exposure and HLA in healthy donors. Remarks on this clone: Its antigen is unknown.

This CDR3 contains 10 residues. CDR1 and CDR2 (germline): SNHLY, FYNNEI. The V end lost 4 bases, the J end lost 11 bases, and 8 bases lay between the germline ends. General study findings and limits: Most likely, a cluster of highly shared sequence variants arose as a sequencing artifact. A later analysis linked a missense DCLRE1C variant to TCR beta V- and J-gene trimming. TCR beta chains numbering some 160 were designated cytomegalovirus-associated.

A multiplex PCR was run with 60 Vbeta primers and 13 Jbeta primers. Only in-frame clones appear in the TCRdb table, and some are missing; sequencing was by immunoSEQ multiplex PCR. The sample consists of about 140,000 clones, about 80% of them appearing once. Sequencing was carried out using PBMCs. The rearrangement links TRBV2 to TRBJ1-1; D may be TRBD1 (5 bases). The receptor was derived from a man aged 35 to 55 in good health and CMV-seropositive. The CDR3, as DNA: TGTGCCAGCAGTGGGGCAGGGGCTTTCTTT. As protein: CASSGAGAFF.